This TCR beta chain appears in the sequencing data of a study of CD8 T cells in ankylosing spondylitis. The study, taken as a whole, reports: Disease-linked clones had a CD8+ phenotype and relatively low frequency in peripheral blood.

In this sample, this clonotype turned up many times. What it recognizes is unknown. Quantitative 5'-RACE with molecular barcodes produced the TCR beta libraries. TCRdb reanalysed the 5' RACE reads using MiXCR and keeps one entry per CDR3 protein. Counted here are about 160,000 distinct CDR3 sequences, about 18% occurring once; the ten biggest clones make up around 7.6%. The CDR3 is made up of 18 amino acids. CDR1 and CDR2 (germline): MNHEY, SVGAGI. Germline trimming cut 2 bases from V and 4 bases from J; bases unmatched to any gene: 16. The chain has TRBV6-5 and TRBJ1-1; 7 bases are a match to TRBD1. The sequence was obtained from a male donor with ankylosing spondylitis or in good health (not recorded which). Source material: blood, either unsorted or a sorted T cell fraction (not recorded which). The CDR3 sequence is CASSYRRQGPLKGTEAFF. The CDR3 nucleotides are TGTGCCAGCAGTTACCGAAGACAGGGACCTTTAAAGGGCACTGAAGCTTTCTTT.